This TCR beta chain was sequenced in a study of blood T cell repertoires in COVID-19. Per the authors' pipeline: Quantification of nucleated cells was approximated via reference gene primer amplification. This table comes from immunoSEQ multiplex PCR, and its TCRdb copy is limited to in-frame clones, with some not included. Clone size and V and J calls were adopted from that table, with D and trimming inferred from the DNA. The repertoire holds more than 45,000 clones, with roughly 91% as singletons. V was pared by 5 bases and J by 4 bases, with 14 bases between. The CDR3 length is 13 residues. Germline V gene sequence: CDR1 SQVTM, CDR2 ANQGSEA.

The sequence came from a human donor in a cohort sampled during active COVID-19. J is TRBJ2-5 and V is TRBV29-1, with D perhaps TRBD2 (6 bases). The sequenced material came from peripheral blood. The DNA for the CDR3 is TGCAGCGTTTCCCGGGGAGGAGGAGAGACCCAGTACTTC. Protein: CSVSRGGGETQYF.